The 20 T cell receptor beta chains below were found in one sample sequenced in a study of vaccination effects on CD4 cells after COVID-19. TCRdb's copy holds only in-frame clones and misses some; the assay was immunoSEQ multiplex PCR. Of roughly 50,000 clones in the sample, approximately 61% were seen once. Their antigen targets remain unknown. Subsequent to 10 days of culture, CD4+ T cells were isolated. The source material was CD4+ T cells from PBMCs cultured without peptide, sampled before COVID-19 vaccination. The receptors originated from a human donor who received a COVID-19 vaccine.

The V and J genes are TRBV6-2 or TRBV6-3 and TRBJ1-6; 7 nucleotides align to TRBD1. The CDR3 runs 14 residues. Germline CDR1 reads MNHEY; CDR2 reads SVGEGT. Trimming removed 0 bases from V and 9 bases from J; junction bases left unmatched: 2. CDR3 protein: CASSYSTGRSPLHF. Here the CDR3 DNA reads TGTGCCAGCAGTTACTCGACAGGGCGTTCACCCCTCCACTTT.

A few counts support this clone. For the CDR3, the DNA is TGTGCCTGGAGTCGGGACCGTAACTACGAGCAGTACTTC. It translates to CAWSRDRNYEQYF. The chain uses TRBV30 and TRBJ2-7; the D call may be TRBD1 or TRBD2 (5 bases each). Germline CDR1 reads GTSNPN; CDR2 reads SVGIG (reference sequence). The germline V and J ends were trimmed by 2 bases and 3 bases, with 11 bases remaining between them. This CDR3 contains 13 residues.

This sequence joins TRBV9 and TRBJ2-3; D gene ambiguous. In germline, CDR1 is SGDLS, CDR2 YYNGEE. The CDR3 is made up of 15 amino acids. Between the trimmed V and J ends, which lost 0 bases and 0 bases, there was a span of 8 bases. The CDR3 loop is CASSVGVISTDTQYF. The CDR3 DNA follows: TGTGCCAGCAGCGTAGGGGTTATTAGCACAGATACGCAGTATTTT.

A few counts support this clone. The genes are TRBV5-1 and TRBJ2-7; D is perhaps TRBD2 (5 bases). The CDR3 contains 15 residues. Germline V gene lookup returns CDR1 SGHRS and CDR2 YFSETQ. The ends were cut back, 0 bases at V and 0 bases at J, with 10 bases in the middle. The CDR3 bases are TGCGCCAGCAGCTTGGTCGGACGGGGCTCCTACGAGCAGTACTTC. Protein sequence: CASSLVGRGSYEQYF.

This clone was seen only a few times. The V call is TRBV11-2, the J call TRBJ2-1; TRBD2 matches at 15 bases. The length of the CDR3 is 14 residues. The ends lost 3 bases at V and 15 bases at J; junction bases unmatched: 6. The germline gives CDR1 SGHAT, CDR2 FQNNGV. The CDR3 sequence is CASSFRTSGGAGFF. In nucleotides, the CDR3 is TGTGCCAGCAGCTTCAGGACTAGCGGGGGGGCCGGGTTCTTC.

This chain joins TRBV7-9 and TRBJ2-5, with TRBD2 matching 9 bases. V was pared by 7 bases and J by 5 bases, with 14 bases of the junction left unmatched. The CDR3 totals 16 residues. The germline V gene has CDR1 SEHNR and CDR2 FQNEAQ (reference sequence). The CDR3 DNA reads as TGTGCCAGCATCCCAGGTGCTAGCGGGATAATGGAGACCCAGTACTTC. Translation gives CASIPGASGIMETQYF.

The chain has TRBV10-3 and TRBJ2-2, with 10 positions matching TRBD2. Trimming at V came to 4 bases and at J to 0 bases, leaving 2 bases not matched to a gene. The CDR3 covers 16 residues. Per the germline V gene, CDR1 is ENHRY and CDR2 is SYGVKD. The CDR3 DNA follows: TGTGCCATCAGTGGTAGCGGGGGGTCGAACACCGGGGAGCTGTTTTTT. Amino acid sequence: CAISGSGGSNTGELFF.

The chain joins TRBV18 to TRBJ2-7; 7 bases fit TRBD1. CDR1 and CDR2 from the germline V gene are KGHSH and LQKENI. CDR3 length: 14 amino acids. Trimming at V came to 3 bases and at J to 0 bases, leaving 2 bases not matched to a gene. CDR3 in amino acids: CASSPDRSSYEQYF. CDR3 DNA: TGTGCCAGCTCACCGGACAGGAGCTCCTACGAGCAGTACTTC. The full variable domain, with the rest looked up from reference TRBV18 and TRBJ2-7, is NAGVMQNPRHLVRRRGQEARLRCSPMKGHSHVYWYRQLPEEGLKFMVYLQKENIIDESGMPKERFSAEFPKEGPSILRIQQVVRGDSAAYFCASSPDRSSYEQYFGPGTRLTVT.

This sequence joins TRBV4-2 and TRBJ1-4; no clear D. V was trimmed by 0 bases and J by 4 bases, leaving 9 bases between them. The CDR3 is made up of 15 amino acids. Germline V gives CDR1 LGHNA, CDR2 YNFKEQ. CDR3 residues: CASSQEKGFNEKLFF. CDR3 sequence (DNA): TGTGCCAGCAGCCAAGAGAAGGGTTTTAATGAAAAACTGTTTTTT.

V usage is TRBV9 and J usage is TRBJ1-2; D is possibly TRBD1 (6 bases). V was cut by 4 bases and J by 0 bases, with 13 bases left in between. This CDR3 contains 15 residues. Germline-derived CDR1 and CDR2 are SGDLS and YYNGEE. The CDR3 is CASSFRQVANYGYTF. Here the CDR3 DNA reads TGTGCCAGCAGCTTCCGACAGGTAGCTAACTATGGCTACACCTTC.

The chain employs TRBV10-3 and TRBJ1-6; D is ambiguous. Looked up from germline, CDR1 is ENHRY and CDR2 is SYGVKD. V lost 6 bases and J 0 bases, leaving 12 bases between the germline ends. CDR3 length: 16 amino acids. CDR3 residues: CAIRVEDSSYNSPLHF. The CDR3 DNA reads TGTGCCATCAGGGTTGAGGATAGCTCCTATAATTCACCCCTCCACTTT.

The DNA for the CDR3 is TGCGCCAGCAGCCAAGTTTGGGGAGGGACTAACTATGGCTACACCTTC. Amino acids: CASSQVWGGTNYGYTF. This chain joins TRBV4-3 and TRBJ1-2, with D uncertain. The CDR3 has 16 residues. Germline CDR1 and CDR2: LGHNA and YSLEER. Trimming pared 1 base from V and 0 bases from J, leaving 12 bases between.

The chain links TRBV28 to TRBJ1-5; no definite D call. Germline V gene lookup returns CDR1 MDHEN and CDR2 SYDVKM. The CDR3 runs 15 residues. V dropped 3 bases and J dropped 0 bases, with 9 bases sitting between them. The chain's CDR3 is CASSFVVFSNQPQHF. In DNA form, the CDR3 reads TGTGCCAGCAGTTTTGTCGTTTTTAGCAATCAGCCCCAGCATTTT. Using reference TRBV28 and TRBJ1-5 for the parts outside the CDR3, the full variable domain is DVKVTQSSRYLVKRTGEKVFLECVQDMDHENMFWYRQDPGLGLRLIYFSYDVKMKEKGDIPEGYSVSREKKERFSLILESASTNQTSMYLCASSFVVFSNQPQHFGDGTRLSIL.

This clone has more than one count but fewer than ten. The rearrangement links TRBV3-1 (or the pseudogene TRBV3-2) to TRBJ1-1; D is ambiguous. V dropped 1 base and J dropped 1 base, with 7 bases sitting between them. Per germline, CDR1 LGHDT and CDR2 YNNKEL (reference sequence). The CDR3 has 14 residues. For the CDR3, the DNA is TGTGCCAGCAGCCAAGGTTACAGGAACACTGAAGCTTTCTTT. This gives the protein CASSQGYRNTEAFF.

This clone was observed a few times. The CDR3 DNA is TGTGCCAGCAGTGGAGGGGGCGAGGGCACTGAAGCTTTCTTT. This translates into CASSGGGEGTEAFF. J is TRBJ1-1 and V is TRBV2; 7 nucleotides line up with TRBD1. J was trimmed by 4 bases and V by 4 bases; bases with no gene match: 6. In germline, CDR1 is SNHLY, CDR2 FYNNEI. The CDR3 length is 14 residues.

A single count supports this clone. The V gene is TRBV20-1, the J gene TRBJ2-1, with 11 bases identical to TRBD2. The CDR3 totals 12 residues. V lost 3 bases and J lost 14; bases outside the gene matches: 6. Germline V lookup: CDR1 DFQATT, CDR2 SNEGSKA (reference sequence). The CDR3 bases are TGCAGTGCTAGTTTAGCTAGCGGGGGGAAGTTCTTC. Translating it yields CSASLASGGKFF.

The V gene is TRBV7-9, the J gene TRBJ1-2; D may be TRBD1 (6 bases). The germline V and J ends were trimmed by 2 bases and 4 bases, with 14 bases remaining between them. Germline assignment: CDR1 SEHNR and CDR2 FQNEAQ (reference sequence). The CDR3 extends over 15 amino acids. The CDR3 sequence is CASSLNSRGAYGYTF. CDR3 coding DNA: TGTGCCAGCAGCTTAAATTCCCGGGGGGCCTATGGCTACACCTTC.

The J gene is TRBJ1-3, the V gene TRBV7-2; TRBD1 aligns across 10 bases. Trimming took 1 base from V and 2 from J; bases not matched to a gene: 2. The CDR3 extends over 16 amino acids. Germline loops: CDR1 SGHTA, CDR2 FQGNSA. The CDR3 protein is CASSLVGTGAGNTIYF. The CDR3 bases are TGTGCCAGCAGCTTAGTGGGGACAGGGGCTGGAAACACCATATATTTT. The full variable domain, in which reference TRBV7-2 and TRBJ1-3 provide the parts outside the CDR3, is GAGVSQSPSNKVTEKGKDVELRCDPISGHTALYWYRQSLGQGLEFLIYFQGNSAPDKSGLPSDRFSAERTGGSVSTLTIQRTQQEDSAVYLCASSLVGTGAGNTIYFGEGSWLTVV.

The chain is built from TRBV5-8 and TRBJ2-6; 9 nucleotides match TRBD1. This CDR3 has 18 amino acids. Per germline, CDR1 SGHTS and CDR2 YDEGEE. J gave up 4 bases and V 4 bases, and 12 bases lay outside the gene matches. In nucleotides, the CDR3 is TGTGCCAGCAGCCCCGGGACAGGGACGTATAGAGGGGCCAACGTCCTGACTTTC. Translated: CASSPGTGTYRGANVLTF.

This clone was observed a handful of times. The J gene is TRBJ2-7, the V gene TRBV3-1 (or the pseudogene TRBV3-2); 7 positions agree with TRBD1. CDR1 LGHDT and CDR2 YNNKEL come from the germline V gene (reference sequence). Trimming removed 10 bases from V and 2 bases from J; junction bases left unmatched: 8. CDR3 length: 13 amino acids. The CDR3 reads CATRDRLTYEQYF. CDR3 coding DNA: TGTGCCACACGGGACAGACTAACCTACGAGCAGTACTTC.